This T cell receptor (beta chain) originates from a study of post-analysis software for immune sequencing data. Study-level points and caveats: Five or six TRBV segments, including TRBV5-6, TRBV5-1 and TRBV20-1, were more frequent in patients than controls. Among multiple sclerosis patients, normalized Chao1 diversity was significantly below that of controls.

Each TCR beta cDNA library carried unique molecular identifiers. MiXCR, applied by TCRdb to the PCR reads, yields one record per CDR3 protein. The repertoire holds approximately 250,000 distinct CDR3 sequences, with less than 40% as singletons. Germline V gives CDR1 DFQATT, CDR2 SNEGSKA (reference sequence). Trimming took 3 bases from V and 0 from J; bases not matched to a gene: 6. The CDR3 runs 15 residues. This clonotype has only a few counts. No antigen is known for it. Material: blood. This chain joins TRBV20-1 and TRBJ2-3; 7 bases line up with TRBD2. The origin of this receptor is a girl aged 10 to 17 with multiple sclerosis. CDR3 DNA sequence: TGCAGTGCTAGCCCCAGCGGGGTTAGCACAGATACGCAGTATTTT. Residues: CSASPSGVSTDTQYF.